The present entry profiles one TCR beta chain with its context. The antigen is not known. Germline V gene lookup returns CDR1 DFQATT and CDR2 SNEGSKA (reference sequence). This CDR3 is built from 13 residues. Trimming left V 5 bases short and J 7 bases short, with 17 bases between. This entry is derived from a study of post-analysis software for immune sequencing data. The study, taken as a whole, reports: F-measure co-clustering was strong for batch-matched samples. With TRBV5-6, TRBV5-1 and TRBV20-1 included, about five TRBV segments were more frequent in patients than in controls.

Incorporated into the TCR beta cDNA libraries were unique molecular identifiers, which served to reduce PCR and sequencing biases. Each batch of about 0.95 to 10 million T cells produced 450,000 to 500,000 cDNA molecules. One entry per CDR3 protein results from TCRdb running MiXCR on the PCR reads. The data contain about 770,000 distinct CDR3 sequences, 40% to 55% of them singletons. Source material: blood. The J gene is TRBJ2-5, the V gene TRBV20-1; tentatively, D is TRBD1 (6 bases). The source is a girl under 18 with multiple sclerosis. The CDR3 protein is CSAGTMSRGTQYF. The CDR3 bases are TGCAGTGCTGGGACAATGTCGAGGGGGACCCAGTACTTC.